This T cell receptor (beta chain) comes out of a study of blood T cell repertoires in COVID-19. The wider study: Cohort 3 recovery required two negative PCRs, clearance, or symptom resolution. Acute and convalescent COVID-19 samples came from the United States, Italy and Spain.

Grouping used clinical history reported by participants in a survey and questionnaire. TCRdb keeps only in-frame clones here, not all; method: immunoSEQ multiplex PCR. Here the sample spans some 190,000 clones, about 88% being singletons. The CDR3 extends over 17 amino acids. V was pared by 5 bases and J by 3 bases, with 14 bases of the junction left unmatched. Germline loops: CDR1 LNHDA, CDR2 SQIVND (reference sequence). V is TRBV19 and J is TRBJ2-7; 9 bases are shared with TRBD1. The specimen was PBMCs or T cells enriched from blood (not recorded which). The receptor was isolated from a woman aged 35 to 49 in a cohort exposed to, infected with or recovered from COVID-19 (not recorded which). The CDR3 DNA reads as TGTGCCAGTAGTCCGACAGGGGGGATTGCTCAGTTCTACGAGCAGTACTTC. It encodes CASSPTGGIAQFYEQYF.